A selection of T cell receptor beta chains follows, all from one sample in a study of shared clonotypes between healthy human individuals. TCRdb's copy holds only in-frame clones and misses some; the assay was immunoSEQ multiplex PCR. The sample carries 450,000 to 500,000 clones, over 70% recorded once. Sample: PBMCs. The source of these receptors is a woman between 40 and 50 years old in good health. Some clones in this sample may be carry-over from other donors' samples. Each CDR3 is given without its conserved first and last residue.

TRBV18	TRBJ2-5	ASSPLAGVETQY
TRBV29-1	TRBJ2-7	SVVQKLSYEQY
TRBV5-6	TRBJ1-4	ASSLATGLMREKLF
TRBV27	TRBJ2-5	ASSLSWGVGETQY
TRBV7-9	TRBJ2-1	ASSPAGLTNEQF
TRBV15	TRBJ2-1	ATRRDLNNEQF
TRBV19	TRBJ2-1	ASSTPGLDYNEQF
TRBV5-1	TRBJ2-2	ASSDSGMVTGELF
TRBV10-3	TRBJ1-5	AISESTGRGQPQH
TRBV30	TRBJ2-1	AWSVEGINEQF
TRBV25-1	TRBJ1-2	ASSARTGDYGYT
TRBV10-3	TRBJ1-2	AISERQPAGYGYT
TRBV5-1	TRBJ2-6	ASRPRTGAYLGSGANVLT
TRBV20-1	TRBJ1-1	SAQSDPEAF
TRBV4-3	TRBJ2-1	ASSQSRSGNEQF
TRBV27	TRBJ2-7	ASSSPLTSGVYEQY
TRBV19	TRBJ1-4	AAQGKNEKLF
TRBV18	TRBJ1-2	ASSPPSVEYGYT
TRBV9	TRBJ2-1	ASSVGGSGNEQF
TRBV5-1	TRBJ2-5	ASSLGGPPVGETQY
TRBV11-3	TRBJ2-1	ASSLDTGGEQF
TRBV7-3	TRBJ2-7	ASSPDRFSYEQY
TRBV4-1	TRBJ1-5	ASSQPSGTASDQPQH
TRBV5-4	TRBJ1-1	ASSPGQSNTEAF